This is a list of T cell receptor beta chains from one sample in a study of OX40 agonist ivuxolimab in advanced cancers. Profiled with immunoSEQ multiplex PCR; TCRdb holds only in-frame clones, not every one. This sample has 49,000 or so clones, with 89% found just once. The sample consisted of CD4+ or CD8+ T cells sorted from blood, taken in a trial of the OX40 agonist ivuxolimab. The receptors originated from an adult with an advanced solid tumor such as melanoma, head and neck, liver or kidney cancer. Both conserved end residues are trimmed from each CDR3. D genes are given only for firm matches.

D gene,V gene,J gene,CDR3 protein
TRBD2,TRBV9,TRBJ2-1,ASSVRPSGLKNEQF
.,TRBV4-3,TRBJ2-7,ASSQDGVAAGPEQY
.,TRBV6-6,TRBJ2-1,ASGEKWSSYNEQF
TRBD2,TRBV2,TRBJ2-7,ASRTLAGAGEQY
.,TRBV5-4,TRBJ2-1,ASRRDSYNEQF
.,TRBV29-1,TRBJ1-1,SVEDGGFTGEAF
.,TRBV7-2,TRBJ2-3,ASSHDAPTDTQY
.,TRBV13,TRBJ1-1,ASSVGLNTEAF
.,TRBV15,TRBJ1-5,ATSSPSVHHQPQH
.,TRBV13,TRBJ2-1,ASSLAGSYNEQF
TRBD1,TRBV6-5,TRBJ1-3,ASSYSRQGGNTIY